Following are 14 T cell receptor beta chains from one sample sequenced in a study of spatial heterogeneity in lung cancer. TCRdb re-derived calls from the 5' RACE reads in MiXCR, one entry per CDR3 protein. The repertoire has several thousand distinct CDR3 sequences, around 19% of them found once; the top ten carry 20% to 25%. Time point of the sample: sample taken at primary tumor resection. Extraction of whole RNA from tumor, nontumor lung or frozen PBMC preceded unsorted sequencing. The source material was normal lung tissue next to the tumor, sampled at surgery. These receptors were collected from a male donor with early-stage non-small cell lung cancer.

As to this clonotype: This beta chain is off target for a library built for alpha chains, so its abundance means little. V usage is TRBV7-9 and J usage is TRBJ2-5; D possibly corresponds to TRBD2 (6 bases). Germline V lookup: CDR1 SEHNR, CDR2 FQNEAQ (reference sequence). The CDR3 runs 16 residues. Trimming took 5 bases from V and 2 from J, leaving 18 bases between them. This CDR3 reads CASSRWSGGVQETQYF. The CDR3 DNA is TGTGCCAGCAGCCGATGGAGTGGCGGGGTTCAAGAGACCCAGTACTTC.

A note on this clonotype: Being off target in a library aimed at alpha chains, this beta chain has a size of little meaning. The chain couples TRBV7-9 to TRBJ2-7; D perhaps matches TRBD1 (5 bases). This CDR3 has 12 residues. V was cut by 8 bases and J by 6 bases, with 14 bases left in between. The germline CDR1 and CDR2 sequences are SEHNR and FQNEAQ (reference sequence). CDR3 nucleotides: TGTGCCAGCCAGGGCTCCCCACTCGAGCAGTACTTC. It specifies CASQGSPLEQYF. Full variable domain (outside the CDR3, taken from reference TRBV7-9 and TRBJ2-7): DTGVSQNPRHKITKRGQNVTFRCDPISEHNRLYWYRQTLGQGPEFLTYFQNEAQLEKSRLLSDRFSAERPKGSFSTLEIQRTEQGDSAMYLCASQGSPLEQYFGPGTRLTVT.

This clonotype was seen a single time. Since it is a stray read in a library aimed at alpha chains, this beta chain has a size that is not meaningful. The V gene is TRBV3-1, the J gene TRBJ2-7; the D is unclear. In germline, CDR1 is LGHDT, CDR2 YNNKEL (reference sequence). Trimming left V 0 bases short and J 7 bases short, with 13 bases between. This CDR3 contains 14 residues. This CDR3 reads CASSQDYASREQYF. In DNA form, the CDR3 reads TGTGCCAGCAGCCAAGATTACGCCTCGAGAGAGCAGTACTTC.

This clonotype was detected only a few times. The size of this beta chain means little, since it is a stray read in a library made for alpha chains. This chain joins TRBV13 and TRBJ1-6; 9 nucleotides line up with TRBD1. Germline CDR1 and CDR2: PRHDT and FYEKMQ (reference sequence). The CDR3 is 20 amino acids. V lost 2 bases, J lost 0 bases, and 11 bases stayed unmatched. DNA of the CDR3: TGTGCCAGCAGCTTAAATCGCCTGGGGACAGGGAGCTCCTATAATTCACCCCTCCACTTT. Protein sequence: CASSLNRLGTGSSYNSPLHF.

Concerning this clonotype itself: Found in a library prepared for alpha chains, this beta chain is an off-target read, and its abundance has little meaning. The chain links TRBV10-2 to TRBJ2-5; D not certain. V was cut by 3 bases and J by 4 bases, with 12 bases left in between. Per germline, CDR1 WSHSY and CDR2 SAAADI. The CDR3 loop spans 14 amino acids. CDR3 nucleotide sequence: TGCGCCAGCAGTGAAGACTCTCCCCCAGAGACCCAGTACTTC. Encoded protein: CASSEDSPPETQYF.

This clonotype is categorized as medium-sized. Found in a library prepared for alpha chains, this beta chain is an off-target read, and its abundance has little meaning. The chain combines TRBV30 with TRBJ2-6; 9 bases are a match to TRBD1. CDR1 is GTSNPN, CDR2 SVGIG, per germline (reference sequence). V trimming: 3 bases; J trimming: 4 bases; junction bases outside the gene matches: 13. The CDR3 covers 18 residues. DNA for the CDR3: TGTGCCTGGAGCACCACCGGGACAGGGTCGCGCGGGGCCAACGTCCTGACTTTC. It is translated as CAWSTTGTGSRGANVLTF.

In the case of this clonotype: Since the library was made to target alpha chains, this beta chain is a stray read and its abundance is not meaningful. V usage is TRBV12-3 or TRBV12-4 and J usage is TRBJ1-2; D may be TRBD1 (6 bases). Trimming stripped 6 bases from V and 6 bases from J, with 14 bases between. CDR3 length: 13 amino acids. CDR3 sequence reads: CASSPTGNNGYTF. The CDR3 region has the DNA TGTGCCAGCAGCCCAACAGGGAACAATGGCTACACCTTC.

This clonotype was counted at least ten times. This beta chain appears as a stray read in a library generated for alpha chains; its size is not informative. The chain joins TRBV20-1 to TRBJ2-4; a possible D gene is TRBD2 (7 bases). Germline CDR1 and CDR2: DFQATT and SNEGSKA (reference sequence). Trimming cost V 5 bases and J 4 bases, with 18 bases left between them. The CDR3 is made up of 15 amino acids. The CDR3 coding sequence is TGCAGTGCTCCCCATGTAGGGGGGGCGAAAAACATTCAGTACTTC. This sequence encodes CSAPHVGGAKNIQYF.

Within the sample, this clonotype is medium-sized (0.01 to 0.1%). This beta chain lies outside the target of a library built for alpha chains; its clone size means little. This chain uses TRBV27 with TRBJ1-3; the D is unclear. This CDR3 contains 15 residues. Trimming removed 2 bases at V and 2 bases at J, with 10 bases between. The germline V gene encodes CDR1 MNHEY and CDR2 SMNVEV (reference sequence). The CDR3 DNA follows: TGTGCCAGCAGTTTAAGGGCTTGGGCTGGAAACACCATATATTTT. Translated: CASSLRAWAGNTIYF.

To note about this clonotype: Little can be read into the size of this beta chain, an off-target read in a library designed for alpha chains. The rearrangement links TRBV6-1 to TRBJ2-7; D unresolved. Trimming took 0 bases from V and 6 from J, leaving 6 bases between them. CDR3 length equals 12 residues. Germline V gives CDR1 MNHNS, CDR2 SASEGT. DNA for the CDR3: TGTGCCAGCAGTGAAGCCGGGTTCGAGCAGTACTTC. The encoded protein is CASSEAGFEQYF.

This clonotype is medium-sized (0.01 to 0.1%) by share. Since the library was made to target alpha chains, this beta chain is a stray read and its abundance is not meaningful. The V call is TRBV6-1, the J call TRBJ2-3; D gene unclear. The CDR3 runs to 14 residues. Germline V gene sequence: CDR1 MNHNS, CDR2 SASEGT. Between the trimmed V and J ends, which lost 6 bases and 1 base, there was a span of 11 bases. The CDR3 nucleotides read TGTGCCAGCAGCGGTTACGGCGGCACAGATACGCAGTATTTT. This translates into CASSGYGGTDTQYF.

By sample fraction, this clonotype is medium-sized. Because this beta chain is a stray read in a library intended to capture alpha chains, its abundance should not be given much weight. This chain joins TRBV20-1 and TRBJ2-5; 11 positions match TRBD1. Looked up from germline, CDR1 is DFQATT and CDR2 is SNEGSKA (reference sequence). CDR3 size: 15 residues. After removal of 5 bases from V and 7 bases from J, the junction contained 12 bases not matched to a gene. CDR3: CSAPGQGAIMGTQYF. CDR3 in DNA: TGCAGTGCTCCCGGACAGGGGGCTATAATGGGGACCCAGTACTTC.

This clonotype qualifies as medium-sized. This beta chain came through as a stray read in a library set up for alpha chains, and its size says little. The chain has TRBV12-3 or TRBV12-4 and TRBJ1-3; 7 bases are shared with TRBD1. The CDR3 is 16 amino acids. V gave up 1 base and J gave up 4 bases; unmatched junction bases: 7. The CDR3 sequence: CASSLEDREKGNTIYF. The CDR3 nucleotides are TGTGCCAGCAGTTTAGAAGACAGGGAGAAAGGAAACACCATATATTTT.

By its share, this clonotype is medium-sized (0.01 to 0.1%). This beta chain turned up in a library designed for alpha chains; as an off-target read, its abundance says little. CDR3 sequence (DNA): TGTGCCAGTAAACAGGACAGGGGTATATCCAAAAACATTCAGTACTTC. Its translation: CASKQDRGISKNIQYF. The rearrangement uses TRBV19 and TRBJ2-4; 9 nucleotides agree with TRBD1. The trim removed 7 bases at V and 2 bases at J, leaving 9 bases unmatched. The V gene's germline CDR1 is LNHDA and CDR2 SQIVND (reference sequence). The CDR3 consists of 16 residues.